This passage covers 8 T cell receptor beta chains from one sample sequenced in a study of OX40 agonist ivuxolimab in advanced cancers. Produced via immunoSEQ multiplex PCR; TCRdb's table is partial and in-frame only. The sample includes some 28,000 clones, about 90% of them seen just once. The material was CD4+ or CD8+ T cells sorted from blood, obtained in a trial of the OX40 agonist ivuxolimab. Source of these receptors: an adult with an advanced solid tumor such as melanoma, head and neck, liver or kidney cancer.

This chain links TRBV2 with TRBJ2-7; perhaps D is TRBD1 or TRBD2 (5 bases each). V lost 6 bases and J 6 bases, leaving 15 bases between the germline ends. CDR3 length: 13 amino acids. The germline CDR1 and CDR2 sequences are SNHLY and FYNNEI. The DNA of the CDR3 is TGTGCCAGCAGGCCCGGGACCGTGGTCGAGCAGTACTTC. Its protein product is CASRPGTVVEQYF. Filled out from reference TRBV2 and TRBJ2-7, the complete variable domain reads EPEVTQTPSHQVTQMGQEVILRCVPISNHLYFYWYRQILGQKVEFLVSFYNNEISEKSEIFDDQFSVERPDGSNFTLKIRSTKLEDSAMYFCASRPGTVVEQYFGPGTRLTVT.

The rearrangement uses TRBV19 and TRBJ1-1, with D perhaps matching TRBD1 (6 bases). Germline V gives CDR1 LNHDA, CDR2 SQIVND (reference sequence). The CDR3 runs 13 residues. V lost 6 bases to trimming and J lost 2 bases, with 10 bases between them. The CDR3: CASSRGLNTEAFF. The CDR3 nucleotides read TGTGCCAGTAGCAGGGGTCTTAACACTGAAGCTTTCTTT.

V and J are TRBV27 and TRBJ1-4; TRBD1 might be the D (5 bases). V lost 6 bases to trimming and J lost 7 bases, with 18 bases between them. Germline V gene data show CDR1 as MNHEY and CDR2 as SMNVEV (reference sequence). This CDR3 spans 15 amino acids. CDR3 protein: CASRSGPHEGEKLFF. CDR3 bases: TGTGCCAGCAGATCAGGGCCCCATGAGGGTGAAAAACTGTTTTTT.

The J gene is TRBJ2-4, the V gene TRBV2, with D unresolved. Per germline, CDR1 SNHLY and CDR2 FYNNEI. Trimming pared 8 bases from V and 3 bases from J, leaving 8 bases between. This CDR3 has 12 residues. CDR3 loop: CASALDKNIQYF. The CDR3 nucleotides read TGTGCCAGCGCCCTGGACAAAAACATTCAGTACTTC. The entire variable domain, with the rest obtained from reference TRBV2 and TRBJ2-4, is as follows: EPEVTQTPSHQVTQMGQEVILRCVPISNHLYFYWYRQILGQKVEFLVSFYNNEISEKSEIFDDQFSVERPDGSNFTLKIRSTKLEDSAMYFCASALDKNIQYFGAGTRLSVL.

The chain has TRBV5-1 and TRBJ1-1, with D tentatively TRBD1 (6 bases). From germline, CDR1 is SGHRS and CDR2 YFSETQ. The CDR3 spans 15 residues. Trimming took 1 base from V and 4 from J, leaving 14 bases between them. The CDR3 region is CASSLNEGGLTEAFF. The CDR3 region has the DNA TGCGCCAGCAGCTTGAACGAGGGGGGGCTCACTGAAGCTTTCTTT.

V is TRBV5-4 and J is TRBJ2-3, with D tentatively TRBD1 (5 bases). The germline CDR1 and CDR2 sequences are SGHNT and YYREEE (reference sequence). The CDR3 is made up of 14 amino acids. The V gene lost 7 bases and the J gene lost 6 bases, with 18 bases spanning the gap. CDR3 sequence reads: CASGQLVAGDTQYF. CDR3 nucleotide sequence: TGTGCCAGCGGACAACTGGTTGCTGGGGATACGCAGTATTTT.

This chain uses TRBV28 with TRBJ2-7; the D is unclear. CDR1 MDHEN and CDR2 SYDVKM come from the germline V gene. V was trimmed by 7 bases and J by 5 bases, leaving 21 bases between them. The CDR3 runs 15 residues. CDR3 region: CASTHGRMSYDEQYF. As DNA, the CDR3 is TGTGCCAGCACCCATGGACGGATGAGTTACGACGAGCAGTACTTC.

The CDR3 spells CASSSGTSGTYEQYF. Here the CDR3 DNA reads TGTGCCAGTAGTTCCGGGACTAGCGGGACCTACGAGCAGTACTTC. The chain employs TRBV19 and TRBJ2-7, with TRBD2 matching 13 bases. The CDR3 has 15 residues. With 5 bases clipped from V and 2 bases from J, the junction kept 3 bases outside the gene matches. Germline assignment: CDR1 LNHDA and CDR2 SQIVND (reference sequence).